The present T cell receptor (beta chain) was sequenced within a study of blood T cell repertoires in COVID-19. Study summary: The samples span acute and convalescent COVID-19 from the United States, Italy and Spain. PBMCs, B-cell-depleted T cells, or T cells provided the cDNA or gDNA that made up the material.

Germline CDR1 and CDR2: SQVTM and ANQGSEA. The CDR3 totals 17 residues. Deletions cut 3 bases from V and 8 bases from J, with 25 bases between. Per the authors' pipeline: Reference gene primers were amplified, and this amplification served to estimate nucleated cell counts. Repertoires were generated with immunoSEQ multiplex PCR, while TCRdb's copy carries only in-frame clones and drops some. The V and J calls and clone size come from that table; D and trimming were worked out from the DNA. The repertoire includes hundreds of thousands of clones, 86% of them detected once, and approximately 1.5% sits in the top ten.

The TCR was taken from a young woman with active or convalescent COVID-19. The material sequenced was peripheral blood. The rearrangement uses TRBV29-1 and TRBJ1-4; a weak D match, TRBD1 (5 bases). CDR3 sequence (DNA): TGCAGCGTTGAGAGTCCCACAGGAAAGATGGGGATAGAAAAACTGTTTTTT. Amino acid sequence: CSVESPTGKMGIEKLFF.